This is a list of T cell receptor beta chains from one sample in a study of OX40 agonist ivuxolimab in advanced cancers. Libraries were prepared by immunoSEQ multiplex PCR; TCRdb keeps only in-frame clonotypes and omits some of them. The sample yields approximately 86,000 clones, approximately 86% seen once. The sequencing used CD4+ or CD8+ T cells sorted from blood, collected in a trial of the OX40 agonist ivuxolimab. The receptor source for this set is an adult with an advanced solid tumor such as melanoma, head and neck, liver or kidney cancer. Both conserved end residues are part of each CDR3. D genes are given only for firm matches. A clone size is listed for some rows: how often the clone was seen (once, few, many), or a class if it is expanded.

V	D	size	J	CDR3	DNA
TRBV6-5	TRBD1	-	TRBJ1-2	CASRPTGDYGYTF	TGTGCCAGCAGACCGACAGGGGACTATGGCTACACCTTC
TRBV5-1	TRBD2	-	TRBJ2-1	CASSPHPGSGRRNEQFF	TGCGCCAGCAGCCCCCACCCTGGTAGCGGGAGGAGGAATGAGCAGTTCTTC
TRBV19	-	-	TRBJ2-7	CASSIKDSYSYEQYF	TGTGCCAGTAGTATCAAGGACAGTTACTCCTACGAGCAGTACTTC
TRBV7-9	-	-	TRBJ2-3	CASSFRLGGDGTDTQYF	TGTGCCAGCAGCTTTCGCCTCGGAGGGGATGGCACAGATACGCAGTATTTT
TRBV11-3	TRBD1	once	TRBJ2-3	CASSLRTGQGSDTQYF	TGTGCCAGCAGCTTAAGGACGGGACAGGGGTCAGATACGCAGTATTTT
TRBV10-3	-	-	TRBJ2-7	CAISVSDSPYEQYF	TGTGCCATCAGTGTGTCGGACAGCCCCTACGAGCAGTACTTC
TRBV6-6	-	-	TRBJ1-6	CASSRTGTDNSPLHF	TGTGCCAGCAGTCGGACCGGGACGGATAATTCACCCCTCCACTTT
TRBV30	TRBD1	once	TRBJ2-3	CAWSHRGPDTQYF	TGTGCCTGGAGTCACAGGGGGCCAGATACGCAGTATTTT
TRBV4-1	-	few	TRBJ2-7	CASSPYGNSYEQYF	TGCGCCAGCAGCCCGTACGGGAACTCCTACGAGCAGTACTTC
TRBV12-5	-	-	TRBJ2-5	CASGLEGRLGVQYF	TGTGCTAGTGGTTTGGAGGGACGACTTGGGGTCCAGTACTTC
TRBV5-1	-	once	TRBJ1-1	CASSPSGSTEAFF	TGCGCCAGCAGCCCTTCTGGCAGCACTGAAGCTTTCTTT
TRBV11-2	TRBD1	-	TRBJ1-4	CASSLAGGFEKLFF	TGTGCCAGCAGCTTAGCAGGGGGCTTTGAAAAACTGTTTTTT
TRBV19	TRBD1	few	TRBJ1-1	CASSINRGTEAFF	TGTGCCAGTAGTATAAACAGGGGCACTGAAGCTTTCTTT
TRBV5-4	-	-	TRBJ2-5	CASSFETGLETQYF	TGTGCCAGCAGCTTCGAGACAGGCCTAGAGACCCAGTACTTC
TRBV19	-	-	TRBJ2-7	CASSPGYEQYF	TGTGCCAGTAGTCCCGGCTACGAGCAGTACTTC
TRBV14	-	-	TRBJ1-5	CAGSPGRGQPQHF	TGTGCCGGATCCCCGGGGCGCGGTCAGCCCCAGCATTTT
TRBV11-2	-	-	TRBJ2-1	CASSLDRGTLQQFF	TGTGCCAGCAGCTTAGATAGGGGGACCCTCCAACAGTTCTTC
TRBV7-2	-	-	TRBJ2-7	CASSIRTYEQYF	TGTGCCAGCAGCATTAGGACCTACGAGCAGTACTTC
TRBV7-9	TRBD2	few	TRBJ2-5	CASSLVTSGQETQYF	TGTGCCAGCAGCTTAGTGACTAGCGGCCAAGAGACCCAGTACTTC
TRBV11-3	-	-	TRBJ2-1	CASSSNSNEQFF	TGTGCCAGCAGCTCAAACAGCAATGAGCAGTTCTTC
TRBV4-2	-	-	TRBJ2-2	CASSHGGTGELFF	TGTGCCAGCAGCCACGGCGGGACCGGGGAGCTGTTTTTT
TRBV18	-	-	TRBJ2-2	CASSPPRLGAGELFF	TGTGCCAGCTCACCACCCCGACTCGGGGCCGGGGAGCTGTTTTTT
TRBV5-6	-	once	TRBJ1-5	CASSLVWENQPQHF	TGTGCCAGCAGCTTGGTGTGGGAGAATCAGCCCCAGCATTTT
TRBV7-3	TRBD1	-	TRBJ2-2	CASSPGDRDTGELFF	TGTGCCAGCAGCCCGGGGGACAGGGACACCGGGGAGCTGTTTTTT
TRBV6-6	-	once	TRBJ1-5	CASSYLQGVQPQHF	TGTGCCAGCAGTTACTTACAGGGAGTTCAGCCCCAGCATTTT
TRBV30	TRBD1	-	TRBJ1-1	CAWSVGQGGTEAFF	TGTGCCTGGAGCGTAGGACAGGGGGGCACTGAAGCTTTCTTT
TRBV27	-	-	TRBJ2-3	CASSLEGRPRSTDTQYF	TGTGCCAGCAGTTTAGAGGGCAGGCCGCGATCCACAGATACGCAGTATTTT
TRBV11-2	TRBD2	-	TRBJ2-1	CTSSLGLAANEQFF	TGTACCAGCAGCTTAGGCCTAGCGGCGAATGAGCAGTTCTTC
TRBV5-1	TRBD1	-	TRBJ1-2	CASSSDRLYGMTF	TGCGCCAGCAGCTCGGACAGGCTCTATGGTATGACCTTC
TRBV11-3	TRBD1	-	TRBJ2-7	CASSLSRTGRNYEQYF	TGTGCCAGCAGCTTAAGCCGGACAGGTAGGAACTACGAGCAGTACTTC
TRBV10-3	-	-	TRBJ1-5	CAIRAAPNQPQHF	TGTGCCATCCGGGCTGCGCCAAATCAGCCCCAGCATTTT
TRBV19	-	-	TRBJ2-5	CASSTQLGPGAETQYF	TGTGCCAGTAGTACGCAACTGGGTCCCGGGGCGGAGACCCAGTACTTC
TRBV29-1	-	-	TRBJ2-4	CSVSRGGGGKNIQYF	TGCAGCGTCTCGAGGGGGGGTGGTGGCAAAAACATTCAGTACTTC
TRBV2	TRBD2	-	TRBJ2-1	CASRTSGGSSEQFF	TGTGCCAGCAGGACTAGCGGGGGGTCGAGTGAGCAGTTCTTC
TRBV7-9	-	-	TRBJ2-3	CASSPRSEHPQYF	TGTGCCAGCAGCCCAAGGAGTGAGCATCCGCAGTATTTT
TRBV7-9	-	few	TRBJ2-1	CASSFYGTPGTHEQFF	TGTGCCAGCAGCTTTTACGGGACCCCGGGGACCCATGAGCAGTTCTTC
TRBV6-5	-	-	TRBJ1-1	CASSYWQNTEAFF	TGTGCCAGCAGTTACTGGCAGAACACTGAAGCTTTCTTT
TRBV6-4	TRBD1	-	TRBJ1-6	CASSWGQSNSPLHF	TGTGCCAGCAGTTGGGGACAGAGTAATTCACCCCTCCACTTT
TRBV18	-	-	TRBJ2-7	CASSPAQSSYEQYF	TGTGCCAGCTCACCCGCACAGAGCTCCTACGAGCAGTACTTC
TRBV30	-	few	TRBJ2-3	CAWSAGADTQYF	TGTGCCTGGAGTGCAGGGGCAGATACGCAGTATTTT
TRBV6-5	TRBD1	-	TRBJ1-2	CASSYSGQGGYGYTF	TGTGCCAGCAGTTACTCGGGACAGGGGGGTTATGGCTACACCTTC
TRBV7-6	-	-	TRBJ1-1	CASSLYQGEVGLF	TGTGCCAGCAGCTTATACCAGGGTGAAGTCGGACTCTTT
TRBV5-8	TRBD1	-	TRBJ1-1	CASSLGTGSGTEAFF	TGTGCCAGCAGCTTAGGGACAGGGTCGGGCACTGAAGCTTTCTTT
TRBV7-2	-	-	TRBJ2-1	CASSLRGDRSNEQFF	TGTGCCAGCAGCTTAAGGGGGGACAGAAGCAATGAGCAGTTCTTC
TRBV5-1	-	-	TRBJ2-3	CASSFLGLPSTDTQYF	TGCGCCAGCAGCTTTCTCGGACTGCCTAGCACAGATACGCAGTATTTT
TRBV11-3	TRBD2	-	TRBJ2-5	CASSFVVDSGGQETQYF	TGTGCCAGCAGCTTCGTCGTAGATAGCGGGGGACAAGAGACCCAGTACTTC
TRBV11-2	-	-	TRBJ1-1	CASSLGRTFNTEAFF	TGTGCCAGCAGCTTAGGAAGGACATTCAACACTGAAGCTTTCTTT